This is a list of T cell receptor beta chains from one sample in a study of PD-1 blockade in classical Hodgkin lymphoma. Profiled with immunoSEQ multiplex PCR; TCRdb holds only in-frame clones, not every one. Of tens of thousands of clones listed, nearly 85% are singletons. The sequences come from peripheral blood mononuclear cells (PBMCs), collected before the fourth cycle of nivolumab. These receptors were obtained from a human donor with classical Hodgkin lymphoma. Each CDR3 is given without its conserved first and last residue. D genes are given only for firm matches.

J gene: TRBJ2-1
V gene: TRBV6-6
D gene: TRBD2
CDR3 protein: ATGRGPYNEQF

J gene: TRBJ2-2
V gene: TRBV2
D gene: TRBD2
CDR3 protein: ASSPLAAGELF

J gene: TRBJ1-1
V gene: TRBV28
D gene: NA
CDR3 protein: ASSLLGDPEAF

J gene: TRBJ1-2
V gene: TRBV14
D gene: NA
CDR3 protein: ASSQGPPYGYT

J gene: TRBJ2-5
V gene: TRBV2
D gene: TRBD2
CDR3 protein: ASSDEAGGPQTQY

J gene: TRBJ1-2
V gene: TRBV28
D gene: NA
CDR3 protein: ASSLGRAYGYT

J gene: TRBJ2-2
V gene: TRBV9
D gene: NA
CDR3 protein: ASSLGPYPPGELF

J gene: TRBJ1-1
V gene: TRBV30
D gene: NA
CDR3 protein: AWTVGFNTEAF

J gene: TRBJ2-5
V gene: TRBV5-8
D gene: NA
CDR3 protein: ASSLFDASETQY

J gene: TRBJ1-1
V gene: TRBV18
D gene: NA
CDR3 protein: ASSPGVVNTEAF

J gene: TRBJ2-3
V gene: TRBV15
D gene: NA
CDR3 protein: ATSRDPGSTDTQY